This T cell receptor (beta chain) was retrieved from a study of STAT5B mutations in CD4+ large granular lymphocyte leukemia. V dropped 0 bases and J dropped 3; count of bases not matched to a gene: 5. The CDR3 has 16 residues. The germline CDR1 and CDR2 sequences are SGHRS and YFSETQ. Sequencing used immunoSEQ multiplex PCR; TCRdb keeps in-frame clones, though not all of them. This repertoire shows about 35,000 clones, 68% found once; its top ten account for around 1.9%. The source material was CD4+ T cells from blood buffy coats. J is TRBJ1-4 and V is TRBV5-1; TRBD1 agrees at 7 bases. The receptor was isolated from a human donor in good health. The CDR3 DNA sequence: TGCGCCAGCAGCTTGGGACAGGGAGGGTCTAATGAAAAACTGTTTTTT. As protein: CASSLGQGGSNEKLFF.